The clone carrying this T cell receptor (beta chain) was observed a handful of times. The data belong to a study of blood T cell repertoires in COVID-19. CDR1 is SGHRS and CDR2 is YFSETQ in the germline V gene. With 2 bases clipped from V and 7 bases from J, the junction kept 8 bases outside the gene matches. This CDR3 contains 15 residues. Produced via immunoSEQ multiplex PCR; TCRdb's table is partial and in-frame only. Seen here are 150,000 to 200,000 clones, 60% to 80% observed once, and the top ten hold around a sixth. This chain joins TRBV5-1 and TRBJ1-4; 7 bases map to TRBD1. Sequencing was done on a sample of PBMCs or T cells enriched from blood (not recorded which). This TCR came from a woman in her forties or fifties who had recovered from COVID-19. CDR3 loop: CASSFSTGSSEKLFF. The DNA for the CDR3 is TGCGCCAGCAGCTTCTCGACAGGGTCTAGTGAAAAACTGTTTTTT.